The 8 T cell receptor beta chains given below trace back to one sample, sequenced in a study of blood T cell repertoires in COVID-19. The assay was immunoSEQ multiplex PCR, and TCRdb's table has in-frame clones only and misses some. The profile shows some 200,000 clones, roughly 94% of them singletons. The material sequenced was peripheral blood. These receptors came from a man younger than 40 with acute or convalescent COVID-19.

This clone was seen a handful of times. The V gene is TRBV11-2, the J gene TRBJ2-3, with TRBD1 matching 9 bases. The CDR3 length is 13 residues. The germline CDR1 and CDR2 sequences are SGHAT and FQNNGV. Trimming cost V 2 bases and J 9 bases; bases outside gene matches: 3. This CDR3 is CASSLRTGETQYF. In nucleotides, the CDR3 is TGTGCCAGCAGCTTAAGGACAGGGGAAACGCAGTATTTT.

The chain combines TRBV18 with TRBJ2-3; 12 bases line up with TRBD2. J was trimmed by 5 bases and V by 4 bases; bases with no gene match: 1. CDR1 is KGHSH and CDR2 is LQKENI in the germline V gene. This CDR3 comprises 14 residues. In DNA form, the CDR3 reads TGTGCCAGCTCACAGACTAGCGGGGGAGATACGCAGTATTTT. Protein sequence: CASSQTSGGDTQYF.

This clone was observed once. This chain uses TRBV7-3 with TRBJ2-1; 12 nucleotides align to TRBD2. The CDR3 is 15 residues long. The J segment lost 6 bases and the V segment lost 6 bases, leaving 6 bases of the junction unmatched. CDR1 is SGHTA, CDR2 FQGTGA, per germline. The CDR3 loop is CASSSSGRALNEQFF. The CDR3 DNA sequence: TGTGCCAGCAGTTCTAGCGGGAGGGCCCTCAATGAGCAGTTCTTC.

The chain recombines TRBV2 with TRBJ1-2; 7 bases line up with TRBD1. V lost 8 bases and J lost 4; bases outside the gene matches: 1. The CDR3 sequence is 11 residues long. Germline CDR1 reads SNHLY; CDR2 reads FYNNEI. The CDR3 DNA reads TGTGCCAGCGGGACAGCCTATGGCTACACCTTC. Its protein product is CASGTAYGYTF.

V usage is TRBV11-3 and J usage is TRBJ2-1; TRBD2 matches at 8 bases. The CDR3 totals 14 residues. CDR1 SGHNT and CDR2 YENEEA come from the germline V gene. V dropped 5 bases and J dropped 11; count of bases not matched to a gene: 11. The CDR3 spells CASSVSGSKGKQFF. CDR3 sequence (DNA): TGTGCCAGCAGCGTAAGCGGGAGTAAAGGCAAGCAGTTCTTC.

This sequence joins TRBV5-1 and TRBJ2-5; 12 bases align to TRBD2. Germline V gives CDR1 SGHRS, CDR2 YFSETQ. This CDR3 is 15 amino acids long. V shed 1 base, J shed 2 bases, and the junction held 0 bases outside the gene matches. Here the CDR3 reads CASSLTSGGQETQYF. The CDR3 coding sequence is TGCGCCAGCAGCTTGACTAGCGGGGGGCAAGAGACCCAGTACTTC.

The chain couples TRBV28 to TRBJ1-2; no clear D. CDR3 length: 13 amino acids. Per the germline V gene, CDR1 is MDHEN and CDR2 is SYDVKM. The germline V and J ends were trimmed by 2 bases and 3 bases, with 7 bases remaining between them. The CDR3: CASSLPGDYGYTF. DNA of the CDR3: TGTGCCAGCAGTTTACCCGGGGACTATGGCTACACCTTC.

The CDR3 DNA is TGCGCCAGCAGTCCTCGCGCGGCAGCGGGCGGGGAGCTGTTTTTT. Its protein is CASSPRAAAGGELFF. This chain uses TRBV5-1 with TRBJ2-2, with TRBD2 as a possible D gene (6 bases). Trimming took off 5 bases at V and 7 bases at J, with 18 bases between the two ends. Germline V gene data show CDR1 as SGHRS and CDR2 as YFSETQ. The CDR3 is 15 amino acids.